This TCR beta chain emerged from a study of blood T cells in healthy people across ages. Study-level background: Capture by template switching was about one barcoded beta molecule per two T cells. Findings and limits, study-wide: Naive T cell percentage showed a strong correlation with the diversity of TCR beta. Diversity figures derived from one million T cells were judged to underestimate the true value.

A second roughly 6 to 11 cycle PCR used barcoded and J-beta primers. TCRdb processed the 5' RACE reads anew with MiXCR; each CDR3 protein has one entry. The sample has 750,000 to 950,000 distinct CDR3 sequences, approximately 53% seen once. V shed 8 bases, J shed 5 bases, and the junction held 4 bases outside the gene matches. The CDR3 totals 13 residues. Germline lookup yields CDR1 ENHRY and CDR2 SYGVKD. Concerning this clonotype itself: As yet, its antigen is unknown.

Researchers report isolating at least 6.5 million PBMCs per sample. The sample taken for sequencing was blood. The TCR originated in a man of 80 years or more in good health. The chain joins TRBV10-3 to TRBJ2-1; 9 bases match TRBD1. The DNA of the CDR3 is TGTGCCATCGGGACAGGGTTCGACAATGAGCAGTTCTTC. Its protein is CAIGTGFDNEQFF.